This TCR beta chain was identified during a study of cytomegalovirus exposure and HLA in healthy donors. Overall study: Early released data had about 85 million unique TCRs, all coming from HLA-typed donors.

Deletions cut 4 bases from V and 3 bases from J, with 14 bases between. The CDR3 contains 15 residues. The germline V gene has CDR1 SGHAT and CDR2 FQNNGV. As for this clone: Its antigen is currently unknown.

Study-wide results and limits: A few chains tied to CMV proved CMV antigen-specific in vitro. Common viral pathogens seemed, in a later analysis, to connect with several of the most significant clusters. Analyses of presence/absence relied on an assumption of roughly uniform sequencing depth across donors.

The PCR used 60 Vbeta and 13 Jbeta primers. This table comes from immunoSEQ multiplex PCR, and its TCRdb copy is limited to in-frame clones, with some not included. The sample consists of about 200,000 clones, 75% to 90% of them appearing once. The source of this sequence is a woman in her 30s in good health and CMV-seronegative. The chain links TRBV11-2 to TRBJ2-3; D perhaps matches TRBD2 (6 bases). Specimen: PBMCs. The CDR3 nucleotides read TGTGCCAGCAGCTCCGTTAGACTAGGGACAGATACGCAGTATTTT. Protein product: CASSSVRLGTDTQYF. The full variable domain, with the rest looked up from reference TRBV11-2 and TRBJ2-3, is EAGVAQSPRYKIIEKRQSVAFWCNPISGHATLYWYQQILGQGPKLLIQFQNNGVVDDSQLPKDRFSAERLKGVDSTLKIQPAKLEDSAVYLCASSSVRLGTDTQYFGPGTRLTVL.